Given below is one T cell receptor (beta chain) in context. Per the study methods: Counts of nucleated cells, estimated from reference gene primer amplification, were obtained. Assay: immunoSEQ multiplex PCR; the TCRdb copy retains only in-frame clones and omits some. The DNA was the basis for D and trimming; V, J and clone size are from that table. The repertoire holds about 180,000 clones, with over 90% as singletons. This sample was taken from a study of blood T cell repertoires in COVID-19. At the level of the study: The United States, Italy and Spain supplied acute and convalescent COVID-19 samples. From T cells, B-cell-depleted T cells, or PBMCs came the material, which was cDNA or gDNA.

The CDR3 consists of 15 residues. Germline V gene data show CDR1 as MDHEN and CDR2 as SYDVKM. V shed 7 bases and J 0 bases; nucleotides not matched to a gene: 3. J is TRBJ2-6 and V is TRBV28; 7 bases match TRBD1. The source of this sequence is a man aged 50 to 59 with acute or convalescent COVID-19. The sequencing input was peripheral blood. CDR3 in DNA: TGTGCCAGCATGGGACAGAACTCTGGGGCCAACGTCCTGACTTTC. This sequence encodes CASMGQNSGANVLTF. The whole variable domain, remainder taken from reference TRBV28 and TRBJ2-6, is DVKVTQSSRYLVKRTGEKVFLECVQDMDHENMFWYRQDPGLGLRLIYFSYDVKMKEKGDIPEGYSVSREKKERFSLILESASTNQTSMYLCASMGQNSGANVLTFGAGSRLTVL.